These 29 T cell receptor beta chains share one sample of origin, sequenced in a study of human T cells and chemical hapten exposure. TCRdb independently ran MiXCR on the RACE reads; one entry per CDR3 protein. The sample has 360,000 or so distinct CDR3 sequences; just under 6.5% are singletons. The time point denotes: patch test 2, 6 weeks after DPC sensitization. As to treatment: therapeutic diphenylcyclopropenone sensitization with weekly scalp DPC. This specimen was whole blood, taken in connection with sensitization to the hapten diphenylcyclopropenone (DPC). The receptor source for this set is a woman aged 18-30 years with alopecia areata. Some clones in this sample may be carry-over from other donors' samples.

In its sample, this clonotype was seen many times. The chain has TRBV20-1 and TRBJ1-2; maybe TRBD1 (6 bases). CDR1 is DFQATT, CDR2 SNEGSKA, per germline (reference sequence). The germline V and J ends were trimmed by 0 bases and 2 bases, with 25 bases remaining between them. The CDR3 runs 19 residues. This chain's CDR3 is CSARDDAWTPGVMNYGYTF. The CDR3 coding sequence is TGCAGTGCTAGAGATGATGCATGGACCCCAGGGGTGATGAACTATGGCTACACCTTC.

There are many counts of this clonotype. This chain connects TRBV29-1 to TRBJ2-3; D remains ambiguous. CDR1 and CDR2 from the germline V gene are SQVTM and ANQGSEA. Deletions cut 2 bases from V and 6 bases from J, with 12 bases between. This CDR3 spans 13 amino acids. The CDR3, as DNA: TGCAGCGTTGAAAGGCTGGACCGTGATACGCAGTATTTT. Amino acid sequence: CSVERLDRDTQYF.

The chain's CDR3 is CASSLVRGGMAPLHF. The CDR3 DNA follows: TGTGCCAGCAGCTTGGTCAGAGGGGGGATGGCACCCCTCCACTTT. V usage is TRBV5-5 and J usage is TRBJ1-6; maybe TRBD1 (6 bases). The germline CDR1 and CDR2 sequences are SGHKS and YYEKEE (reference sequence). This CDR3 has 15 amino acids. Trimming removed 0 bases from V and 11 bases from J, with 15 bases in between. Drawing the rest from reference TRBV5-5 and TRBJ1-6, the complete variable domain is DAGVTQSPTHLIKTRGQQVTLRCSPISGHKSVSWYQQVLGQGPQFIFQYYEKEERGRGNFPDRFSARQFPNYSSELNVNALLLGDSALYLCASSLVRGGMAPLHFGNGTRLTVT.

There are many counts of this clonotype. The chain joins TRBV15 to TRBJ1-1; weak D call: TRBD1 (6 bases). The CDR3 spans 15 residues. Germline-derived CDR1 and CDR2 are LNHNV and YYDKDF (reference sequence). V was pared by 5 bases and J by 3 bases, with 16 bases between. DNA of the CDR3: TGTGCCACCAGCCCCAGAAGACAGGACCACACTGAAGCTTTCTTT. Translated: CATSPRRQDHTEAFF.

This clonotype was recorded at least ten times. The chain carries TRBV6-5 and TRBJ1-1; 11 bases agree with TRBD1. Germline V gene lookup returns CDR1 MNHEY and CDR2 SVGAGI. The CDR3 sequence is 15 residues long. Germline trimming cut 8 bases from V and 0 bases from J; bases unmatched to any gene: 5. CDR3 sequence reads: CASWDRGSMNTEAFF. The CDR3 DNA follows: TGTGCCAGCTGGGACAGGGGGTCTATGAACACTGAAGCTTTCTTT.

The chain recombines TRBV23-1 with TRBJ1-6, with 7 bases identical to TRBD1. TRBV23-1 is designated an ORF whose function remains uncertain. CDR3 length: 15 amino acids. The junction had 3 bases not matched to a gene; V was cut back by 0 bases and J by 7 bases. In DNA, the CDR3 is TGCGCCAGCAGTCAATCAGCAGGGGGAAATTCACCCCTCCACTTT. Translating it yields CASSQSAGGNSPLHF.

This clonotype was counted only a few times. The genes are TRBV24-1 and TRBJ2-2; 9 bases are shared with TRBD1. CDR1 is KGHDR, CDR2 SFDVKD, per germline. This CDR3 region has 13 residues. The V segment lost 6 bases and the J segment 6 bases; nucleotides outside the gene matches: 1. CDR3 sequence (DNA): TGTGCCACCAGTAGACAGGGGGCCGGGGAGCTGTTTTTT. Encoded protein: CATSRQGAGELFF.

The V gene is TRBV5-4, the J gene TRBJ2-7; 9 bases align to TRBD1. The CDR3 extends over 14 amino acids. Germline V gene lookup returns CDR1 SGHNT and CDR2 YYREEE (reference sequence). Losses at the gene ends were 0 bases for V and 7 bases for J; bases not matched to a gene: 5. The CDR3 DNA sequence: TGTGCCAGCAGCTTGGGGTTGGGGACAGGGGAGCAGTACTTC. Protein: CASSLGLGTGEQYF.

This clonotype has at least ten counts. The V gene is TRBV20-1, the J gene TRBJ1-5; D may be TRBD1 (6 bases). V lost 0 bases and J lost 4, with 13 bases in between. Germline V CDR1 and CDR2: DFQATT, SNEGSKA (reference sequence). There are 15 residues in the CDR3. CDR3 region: CSARDLGGWNQPQHF. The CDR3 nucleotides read TGCAGTGCTAGAGATCTGGGGGGCTGGAATCAGCCCCAGCATTTT.

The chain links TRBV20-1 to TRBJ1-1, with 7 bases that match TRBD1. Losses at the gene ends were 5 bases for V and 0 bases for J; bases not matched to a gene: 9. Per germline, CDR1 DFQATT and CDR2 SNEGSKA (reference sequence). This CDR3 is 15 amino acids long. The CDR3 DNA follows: TGCAGTGCTCGCCCTCCGGGACAGATGAACACTGAAGCTTTCTTT. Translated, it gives CSARPPGQMNTEAFF.

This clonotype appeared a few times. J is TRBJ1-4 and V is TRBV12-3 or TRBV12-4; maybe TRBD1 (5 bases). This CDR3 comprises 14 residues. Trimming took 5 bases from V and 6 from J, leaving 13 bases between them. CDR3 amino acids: CASSRPGTDEKLFF. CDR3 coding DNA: TGTGCCAGCAGTCGGCCGGGGACGGATGAAAAACTGTTTTTT.

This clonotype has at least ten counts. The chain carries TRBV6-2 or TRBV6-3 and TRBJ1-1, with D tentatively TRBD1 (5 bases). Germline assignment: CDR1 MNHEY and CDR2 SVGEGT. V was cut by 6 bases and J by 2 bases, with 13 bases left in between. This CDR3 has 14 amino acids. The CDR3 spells CASRPGRRNTEAFF. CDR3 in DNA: TGTGCCAGCAGGCCGGGACGGCGAAACACTGAAGCTTTCTTT.

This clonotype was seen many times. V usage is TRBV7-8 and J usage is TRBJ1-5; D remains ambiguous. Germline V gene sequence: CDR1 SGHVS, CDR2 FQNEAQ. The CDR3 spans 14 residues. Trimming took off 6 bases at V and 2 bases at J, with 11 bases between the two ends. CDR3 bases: TGTGCCAGCAGTGGGCGAGGTGGCAATCAGCCCCAGCATTTT. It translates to CASSGRGGNQPQHF.

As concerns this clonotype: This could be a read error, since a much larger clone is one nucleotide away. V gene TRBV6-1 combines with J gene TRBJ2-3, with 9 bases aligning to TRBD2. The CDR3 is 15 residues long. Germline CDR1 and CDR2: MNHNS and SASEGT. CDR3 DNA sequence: TGTGCCAGCAGTGAAGTAGCGGGGGTCGCAGATACGCAGAATTTT. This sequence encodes CASSEVAGVADTQNF.

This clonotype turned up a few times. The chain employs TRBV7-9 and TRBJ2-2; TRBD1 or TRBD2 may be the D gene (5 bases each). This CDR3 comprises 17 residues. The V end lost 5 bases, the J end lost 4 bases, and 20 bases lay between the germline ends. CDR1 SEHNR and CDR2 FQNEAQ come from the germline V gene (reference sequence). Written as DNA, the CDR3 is TGTGCCAGCAGCCGAGGGGACCCCGGAGTGGCCACCGGGGAGCTGTTTTTT. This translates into CASSRGDPGVATGELFF.

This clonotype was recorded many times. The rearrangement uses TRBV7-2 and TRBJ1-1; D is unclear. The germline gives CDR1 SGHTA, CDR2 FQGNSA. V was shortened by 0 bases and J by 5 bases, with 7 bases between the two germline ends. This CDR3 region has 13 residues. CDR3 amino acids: CASSLARGTEAFF. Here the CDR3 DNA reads TGTGCCAGCAGCTTAGCGCGAGGGACTGAAGCTTTCTTT.

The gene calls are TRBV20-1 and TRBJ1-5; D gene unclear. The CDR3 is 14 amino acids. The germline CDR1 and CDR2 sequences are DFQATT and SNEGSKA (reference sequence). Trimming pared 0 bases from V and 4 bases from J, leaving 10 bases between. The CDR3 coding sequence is TGCAGTGCTAGAGATAGGGCAGGTAATCAGCCCCAGCATTTT. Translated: CSARDRAGNQPQHF.

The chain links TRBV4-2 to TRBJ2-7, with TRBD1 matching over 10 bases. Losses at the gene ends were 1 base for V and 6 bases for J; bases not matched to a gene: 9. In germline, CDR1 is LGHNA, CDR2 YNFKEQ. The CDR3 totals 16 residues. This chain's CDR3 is CASSQVTGTGVSEQYF. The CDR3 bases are TGTGCCAGCAGCCAAGTAACAGGGACAGGGGTAAGCGAGCAGTACTTC.

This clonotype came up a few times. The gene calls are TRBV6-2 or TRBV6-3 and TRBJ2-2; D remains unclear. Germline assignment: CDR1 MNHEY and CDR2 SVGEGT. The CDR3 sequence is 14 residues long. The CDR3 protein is CATSQVTNTGELFF. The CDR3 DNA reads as TGTGCAACCTCCCAGGTGACGAACACCGGGGAGCTGTTTTTT.

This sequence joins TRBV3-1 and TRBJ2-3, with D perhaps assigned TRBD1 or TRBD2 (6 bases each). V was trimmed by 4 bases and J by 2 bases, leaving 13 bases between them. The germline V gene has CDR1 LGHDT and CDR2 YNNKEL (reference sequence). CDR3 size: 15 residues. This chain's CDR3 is CASSRGASDTDTQYF. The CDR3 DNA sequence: TGTGCCAGCAGCCGGGGGGCCTCCGACACAGATACGCAGTATTTT.

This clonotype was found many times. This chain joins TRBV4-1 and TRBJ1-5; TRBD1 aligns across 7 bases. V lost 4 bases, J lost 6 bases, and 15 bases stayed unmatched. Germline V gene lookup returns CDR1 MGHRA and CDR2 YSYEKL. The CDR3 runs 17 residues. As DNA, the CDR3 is TGCGCCAGCAGCCTCGAGATAGCACAGGGGATTCCTCAGCCCCAGCATTTT. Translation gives CASSLEIAQGIPQPQHF.

The CDR3 DNA is TGTGCCAGCAGGTTCGGGACAGTCCACAATGAGCAGTTCTTC. It is translated as CASRFGTVHNEQFF. The chain carries TRBV5-5 and TRBJ2-1, with 7 positions matching TRBD1. Looked up from germline, CDR1 is SGHKS and CDR2 is YYEKEE (reference sequence). CDR3 size: 14 residues. Unmatched junction bases numbered 7, after V lost 5 bases and J lost 5 bases.

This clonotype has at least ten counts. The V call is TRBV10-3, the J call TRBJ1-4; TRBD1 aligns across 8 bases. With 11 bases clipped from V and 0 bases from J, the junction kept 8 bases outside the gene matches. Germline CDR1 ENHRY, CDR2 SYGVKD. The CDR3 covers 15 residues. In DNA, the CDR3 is TGTGCCGCCGGGACAGGAACAGCAACTAATGAAAAACTGTTTTTT. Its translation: CAAGTGTATNEKLFF.

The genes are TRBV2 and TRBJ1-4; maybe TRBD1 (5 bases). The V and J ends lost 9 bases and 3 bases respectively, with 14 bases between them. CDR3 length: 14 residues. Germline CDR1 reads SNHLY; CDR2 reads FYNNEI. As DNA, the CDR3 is TGTGCCAGTACTCTCCAGGGAGCTAATGAAAAACTGTTTTTT. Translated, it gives CASTLQGANEKLFF.

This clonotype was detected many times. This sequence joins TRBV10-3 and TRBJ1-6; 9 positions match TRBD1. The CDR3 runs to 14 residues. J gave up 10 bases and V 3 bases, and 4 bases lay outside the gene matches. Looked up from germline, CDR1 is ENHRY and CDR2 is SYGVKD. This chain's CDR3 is CAISDRDRVSPLHF. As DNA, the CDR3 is TGTGCCATCAGTGATCGGGACAGGGTCTCACCCCTCCACTTT.

CDR3 region: CASSLVQDRRNEQFF. Here the CDR3 DNA reads TGTGCCAGCAGCTTAGTGCAGGACCGTCGAAATGAGCAGTTCTTC. The chain uses TRBV7-6 and TRBJ2-1; D is unclear. The CDR3 has 15 amino acids. The V gene's germline CDR1 is SGHVS and CDR2 FNYEAQ. V lost 1 base and J 7 bases, leaving 14 bases between the germline ends.

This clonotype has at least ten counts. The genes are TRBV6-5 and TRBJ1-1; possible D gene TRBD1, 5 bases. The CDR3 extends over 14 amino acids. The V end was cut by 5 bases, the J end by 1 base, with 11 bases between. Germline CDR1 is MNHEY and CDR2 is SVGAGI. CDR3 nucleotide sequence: TGTGCCAGCAGTATTGGGACCCGGAACACTGAAGCTTTCTTT. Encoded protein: CASSIGTRNTEAFF.

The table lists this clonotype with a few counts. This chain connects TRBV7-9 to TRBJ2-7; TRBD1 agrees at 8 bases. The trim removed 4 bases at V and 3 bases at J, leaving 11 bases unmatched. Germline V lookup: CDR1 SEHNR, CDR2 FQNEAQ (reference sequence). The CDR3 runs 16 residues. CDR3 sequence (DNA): TGTGCCAGCAGCTCAAAGACAGGGGCCGCCGGCTACGAGCAGTACTTC. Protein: CASSSKTGAAGYEQYF.

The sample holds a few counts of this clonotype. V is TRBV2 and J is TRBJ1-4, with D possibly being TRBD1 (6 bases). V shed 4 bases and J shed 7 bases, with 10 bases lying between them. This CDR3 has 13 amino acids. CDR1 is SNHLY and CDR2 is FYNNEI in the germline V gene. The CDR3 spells CASSAGQREKLFF. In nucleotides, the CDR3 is TGTGCCAGCAGTGCGGGACAACGTGAAAAACTGTTTTTT. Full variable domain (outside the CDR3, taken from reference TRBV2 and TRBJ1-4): EPEVTQTPSHQVTQMGQEVILRCVPISNHLYFYWYRQILGQKVEFLVSFYNNEISEKSEIFDDQFSVERPDGSNFTLKIRSTKLEDSAMYFCASSAGQREKLFFGSGTQLSVL.